This TCR beta chain was profiled in a study of TIL therapy for anti-PD-1-resistant metastatic lung cancer. Study outcomes and limitations: Many TIL product clones were absent from baseline tumor, suggesting clonal contraction. TIL cultures after expansion showed higher clonality and lower diversity than baseline tumor (median around 5.9% vs 31%).

Indicated time point: pre-treatment sample, taken before nivolumab and TIL therapy. Pleural nodules or supraclavicular lymph nodes made up most of the excised metastases sampled. This was the immunoSEQ v3 assay. The method was immunoSEQ multiplex PCR; TCRdb's version includes in-frame clones alone and lacks a portion of them. The table shows about 50,000 clones, with less than 85% occurring only once. This clone was detected only once. Its target is not known. The CDR3 covers 15 residues. Trimming left V 5 bases short and J 8 bases short, with 20 bases between. Germline V gene data show CDR1 as SGHAT and CDR2 as FQNNGV.

This sequence was found in a person between 25 and 79 years old with non-small cell lung cancer. The sample consisted of tumor tissue, taken at baseline. This chain links TRBV11-2 with TRBJ2-3, with D perhaps matching TRBD2 (6 bases). The CDR3 region is CASSRSGDYTATQYF. The CDR3 nucleotides read TGTGCCAGCAGCCGTAGCGGTGACTACACGGCTACGCAGTATTTT.